These 24 T cell receptor beta chains share one sample of origin, sequenced in a study of OX40 agonist ivuxolimab in advanced cancers. Profiling relied on immunoSEQ multiplex PCR, and the TCRdb table lists in-frame clones only, not all of them. The data show 80,000 or so clones, with 85% to 95% seen just once and roughly 13% held by the top ten. The material was CD4+ or CD8+ T cells sorted from blood, obtained in a trial of the OX40 agonist ivuxolimab. Source of these receptors: an adult with an advanced solid tumor such as melanoma, head and neck, liver or kidney cancer.

The chain joins TRBV27 to TRBJ2-7; TRBD1 is a possible D gene (5 bases). Deletions cut 6 bases from V and 7 bases from J, with 28 bases between. The germline V gene encodes CDR1 MNHEY and CDR2 SMNVEV (reference sequence). This CDR3 has 17 residues. CDR3 DNA sequence: TGTGCCAGCAGCTCCCCATTGGTAGGGGCCCAACTACGGGAGCAGTACTTC. Translated, it gives CASSSPLVGAQLREQYF.

V and J are TRBV19 and TRBJ1-5; D is undetermined. Deletions cut 3 bases from V and 0 bases from J, with 6 bases between. Germline V gives CDR1 LNHDA, CDR2 SQIVND (reference sequence). The CDR3 totals 14 residues. The CDR3 DNA reads as TGTGCCAGTAGTATTCGCAGTAGCAATCAGCCCCAGCATTTT. Protein product: CASSIRSSNQPQHF.

The chain couples TRBV5-5 to TRBJ2-2; a weak D match, TRBD1 (5 bases). CDR3 length: 14 residues. Germline assignment: CDR1 SGHKS and CDR2 YYEKEE (reference sequence). V lost 6 bases and J 2 bases, leaving 11 bases between the germline ends. CDR3 amino acids: CASILRVNTGELFF. The CDR3 nucleotides read TGTGCCAGCATCCTCAGGGTAAACACCGGGGAGCTGTTTTTT.

V gene TRBV7-2 combines with J gene TRBJ2-5; 7 bases align to TRBD2. CDR1 and CDR2 (germline): SGHTA, FQGNSA. V dropped 4 bases and J dropped 7; count of bases not matched to a gene: 24. This CDR3 has 19 residues. DNA for the CDR3: TGTGCCAGCAGCTCCTCGGCCGGGACTCCAGCGGGGCCCACGGTGACCCAGTACTTC. Translated: CASSSSAGTPAGPTVTQYF. Using reference TRBV7-2 and TRBJ2-5 for the parts outside the CDR3, the full variable domain is GAGVSQSPSNKVTEKGKDVELRCDPISGHTALYWYRQSLGQGLEFLIYFQGNSAPDKSGLPSDRFSAERTGGSVSTLTIQRTQQEDSAVYLCASSSSAGTPAGPTVTQYFGPGTRLLVL.

The chain combines TRBV7-9 with TRBJ1-1, with a tentative D call TRBD1 (5 bases). The V and J ends lost 6 bases and 3 bases respectively, with 23 bases between them. This CDR3 is built from 17 residues. CDR1 is SEHNR, CDR2 FQNEAQ, per germline (reference sequence). The CDR3 coding sequence is TGTGCCAGCAGTTCTCTTCCGGGGCAGGCAGAGGACACTGAAGCTTTCTTT. Residues: CASSSLPGQAEDTEAFF. The full variable domain, in which reference TRBV7-9 and TRBJ1-1 provide the parts outside the CDR3, is DTGVSQNPRHKITKRGQNVTFRCDPISEHNRLYWYRQTLGQGPEFLTYFQNEAQLEKSRLLSDRFSAERPKGSFSTLEIQRTEQGDSAMYLCASSSLPGQAEDTEAFFGQGTRLTVV.

The chain combines TRBV21-1 with TRBJ2-7; the table's TRBD2 call for D was not verified on the DNA. TRBV21-1 constitutes a pseudogene. The CDR3 extends over 17 amino acids. This chain's CDR3 is CASSKVGLAGIPSEQYF. The CDR3, as DNA: TGTGCCAGCAGCAAAGTGGGGCTAGCGGGGATCCCCAGCGAGCAGTACTTC.

J is TRBJ2-1 and V is TRBV2; D gene unclear. This CDR3 is 14 amino acids long. Per germline, CDR1 SNHLY and CDR2 FYNNEI. V lost 2 bases and J 1 base, leaving 6 bases between the germline ends. CDR3: CASSESGSYNEQFF. CDR3 coding DNA: TGTGCCAGCAGTGAATCCGGGTCCTACAATGAGCAGTTCTTC.

This chain links TRBV5-4 with TRBJ1-1; TRBD1 matches at 7 bases. CDR3 size: 14 residues. Germline V gives CDR1 SGHNT, CDR2 YYREEE (reference sequence). V shed 3 bases, J shed 1 base, and the junction held 3 bases outside the gene matches. The DNA of the CDR3 is TGTGCCAGCAGCTGGGACAGACAGAACACTGAAGCTTTCTTT. Translation gives CASSWDRQNTEAFF. The full variable domain, rest sourced from reference TRBV5-4 and TRBJ1-1, is ETGVTQSPTHLIKTRGQQVTLRCSSQSGHNTVSWYQQALGQGPQFIFQYYREEENGRGNFPPRFSGLQFPNYSSELNVNALELDDSALYLCASSWDRQNTEAFFGQGTRLTVV.

This sequence joins TRBV5-5 and TRBJ1-5; D gene uncertain. V shed 2 bases and J shed 3 bases, with 9 bases lying between them. Germline CDR1 is SGHKS and CDR2 is YYEKEE (reference sequence). The CDR3 runs 14 residues. CDR3 DNA sequence: TGTGCCAGCAGCTTCACGGGTCTCAATCAGCCCCAGCATTTT. Translated, it gives CASSFTGLNQPQHF.

This chain links TRBV4-3 with TRBJ1-4; D not certain. This CDR3 region has 17 residues. V was cut by 1 base and J by 8 bases, with 20 bases left in between. The V gene's germline CDR1 is LGHNA and CDR2 YSLEER. Here the CDR3 reads CASSQVVFQPTGEKLFF. In DNA form, the CDR3 reads TGCGCCAGCAGCCAAGTTGTATTCCAGCCCACGGGGGAAAAACTGTTTTTT.

The chain joins TRBV6-5 to TRBJ2-3; the D gene is possibly TRBD2 (7 bases). CDR3 size: 14 residues. Germline V gene sequence: CDR1 MNHEY, CDR2 SVGAGI. Trimming removed 8 bases at V and 3 bases at J, with 15 bases between. This chain's CDR3 is CASGGEGGTDTQYF. The CDR3 nucleotides read TGTGCCAGCGGGGGAGAGGGGGGGACAGATACGCAGTATTTT.

CDR3 protein: CASSLAHAPYEQYF. As DNA, the CDR3 is TGTGCCAGCAGCTTGGCCCACGCCCCCTACGAGCAGTACTTC. The chain carries TRBV5-4 and TRBJ2-5; no firm D call. The end of the DNA fits TRBJ2-7 better, so the J call may be wrong. CDR1 and CDR2 from the germline V gene are SGHNT and YYREEE (reference sequence). The CDR3 runs to 14 residues.

This clone has more than one count but fewer than ten. This rearrangement joins TRBV7-9 to TRBJ1-1; possible D gene TRBD1, 5 bases. V gave up 1 base and J gave up 7 bases, with 10 bases separating them. The V gene's germline CDR1 is SEHNR and CDR2 FQNEAQ (reference sequence). The CDR3 runs 13 residues. The CDR3 protein is CASSLENQGEAFF. CDR3 nucleotides: TGTGCCAGCAGCTTAGAGAACCAGGGTGAAGCTTTCTTT.

The chain couples TRBV27 to TRBJ1-1; D perhaps matches TRBD1 (5 bases). In germline, CDR1 is MNHEY, CDR2 SMNVEV (reference sequence). Trimming removed 2 bases from V and 1 base from J, with 11 bases in between. The CDR3 totals 15 residues. CDR3 bases: TGTGCCAGCAGTTTAAATCCTGGGGGGAACACTGAAGCTTTCTTT. This translates into CASSLNPGGNTEAFF.

The chain couples TRBV7-8 to TRBJ2-7, with unresolved D. Germline CDR1 is SGHVS and CDR2 is FQNEAQ. The CDR3 totals 13 residues. The germline V and J ends were trimmed by 1 base and 4 bases, with 8 bases remaining between them. CDR3 sequence reads: CASSLENRYEQYF. Here the CDR3 DNA reads TGTGCCAGCAGCTTAGAGAACCGTTACGAGCAGTACTTC.

The V and J genes are TRBV5-1 and TRBJ2-7; 10 bases match TRBD1. With 2 bases clipped from V and 7 bases from J, the junction kept 9 bases outside the gene matches. Germline V lookup: CDR1 SGHRS, CDR2 YFSETQ. The CDR3 is made up of 15 amino acids. The DNA of the CDR3 is TGCGCCAGCAGCTTCGAGAGACAGGGGGCGCGGGAGCAGTACTTC. This translates into CASSFERQGAREQYF.

V and J are TRBV7-5 and TRBJ2-1; the table's TRBD2 call for D was not verified on the DNA. TRBV7-5 is a pseudogene locus. The CDR3 is made up of 16 amino acids. CDR3 DNA: TGTGCCAGAAGCAAAAGACTAGCGGGGTTGTACAATGAGCAGTTCTTC. This gives the protein CARSKRLAGLYNEQFF.

The chain has TRBV7-9 and TRBJ2-3; D gene unclear. The CDR3 is 16 residues long. The V end was cut by 1 base, the J end by 2 bases, with 13 bases between. Germline lookup yields CDR1 SEHNR and CDR2 FQNEAQ (reference sequence). The DNA of the CDR3 is TGTGCCAGCAGCTTAGGGGCCGGCGAGGTCACAGATACGCAGTATTTT. Protein: CASSLGAGEVTDTQYF.

The gene calls are TRBV6-5 and TRBJ1-1; 8 nucleotides agree with TRBD1. Germline loops: CDR1 MNHEY, CDR2 SVGAGI. Trimming at V came to 0 bases and at J to 5 bases, leaving 2 bases not matched to a gene. This CDR3 has 14 amino acids. CDR3 coding DNA: TGTGCCAGCAGTTACTCGACAGGGGAGACTGAAGCTTTCTTT. Its translation is CASSYSTGETEAFF.

The chain joins TRBV7-6 to TRBJ2-7, with 8 bases identical to TRBD1. The germline CDR1 and CDR2 sequences are SGHVS and FNYEAQ. The CDR3 extends over 14 amino acids. Germline trimming cut 5 bases from V and 3 bases from J; bases unmatched to any gene: 6. CDR3 protein: CASSPGTGIYEQYF. DNA for the CDR3: TGTGCCAGCAGCCCCGGGACAGGTATCTACGAGCAGTACTTC.

This clone was picked up one time. The chain couples TRBV4-1 to TRBJ2-1; D may correspond to TRBD1 or TRBD2 (5 bases each). Germline V gene lookup returns CDR1 MGHRA and CDR2 YSYEKL. The V end lost 3 bases, the J end lost 0 bases, and 12 bases lay between the germline ends. The CDR3 is 16 residues long. This CDR3 reads CASSQRDPSSYNEQFF. In DNA, the CDR3 is TGCGCCAGCAGCCAGAGGGACCCGAGCTCCTACAATGAGCAGTTCTTC.

This rearrangement joins TRBV5-4 to TRBJ2-7, with D perhaps matching TRBD2 (6 bases). This CDR3 is 12 amino acids long. The V end lost 0 bases, the J end lost 7 bases, and 8 bases lay between the germline ends. CDR1 is SGHNT, CDR2 YYREEE, per germline (reference sequence). The CDR3 loop reads CASSLVGGEQYF. CDR3 DNA sequence: TGTGCCAGCAGCTTGGTCGGAGGGGAGCAGTACTTC.

The genes are TRBV27 and TRBJ2-7, with D hard to call. V lost 5 bases, J lost 2 bases, and 16 bases lay in between. Per germline, CDR1 MNHEY and CDR2 SMNVEV (reference sequence). This CDR3 is built from 15 residues. CDR3 DNA: TGTGCCAGCAGTGTATATGGCCAAAGGGCCTACGAGCAGTACTTC. Protein product: CASSVYGQRAYEQYF.

The V and J genes are TRBV7-9 and TRBJ2-7, with 8 bases fitting TRBD1. Germline CDR1 and CDR2: SEHNR and FQNEAQ (reference sequence). CDR3 length equals 15 residues. V lost 5 bases to trimming and J lost 2 bases; unmatched junction nucleotides: 8. The CDR3 coding sequence is TGTGCCAGCAGCCCGTCGACAGGGGATCCCTACGAGCAGTACTTC. Protein product: CASSPSTGDPYEQYF.